This T cell receptor beta chain was found in a study of blood T cell repertoires in COVID-19. In the study overall: Spain, Italy and the United States supplied samples that represented acute and convalescent COVID-19. T cells, B-cell-depleted T cells, or PBMCs provided the cDNA or gDNA that served as material.

In the study's own analysis: For nucleated cells, counts were estimated from reference gene primer amplification. Assay: immunoSEQ multiplex PCR; the TCRdb copy retains only in-frame clones and omits some. Clonal size and the V and J genes are those of that table, whereas D and trimming came from the DNA. The sample contains 410,000 or so clones, roughly 90% of which appear only once. The germline V gene has CDR1 WNHNN and CDR2 SYGVQD (reference sequence). V lost 3 bases and J 0 bases, leaving 8 bases between the germline ends. The CDR3 is 15 amino acids. The TCR comes from a woman aged 25 to 45 with active or convalescent COVID-19. The chain is built from TRBV10-1 and TRBJ1-4; no firm D call. The specimen was peripheral blood. Here the CDR3 reads CASSDGSTTNEKLFF. Written as DNA, the CDR3 is TGCGCCAGCAGTGACGGGAGTACAACTAATGAAAAACTGTTTTTT.